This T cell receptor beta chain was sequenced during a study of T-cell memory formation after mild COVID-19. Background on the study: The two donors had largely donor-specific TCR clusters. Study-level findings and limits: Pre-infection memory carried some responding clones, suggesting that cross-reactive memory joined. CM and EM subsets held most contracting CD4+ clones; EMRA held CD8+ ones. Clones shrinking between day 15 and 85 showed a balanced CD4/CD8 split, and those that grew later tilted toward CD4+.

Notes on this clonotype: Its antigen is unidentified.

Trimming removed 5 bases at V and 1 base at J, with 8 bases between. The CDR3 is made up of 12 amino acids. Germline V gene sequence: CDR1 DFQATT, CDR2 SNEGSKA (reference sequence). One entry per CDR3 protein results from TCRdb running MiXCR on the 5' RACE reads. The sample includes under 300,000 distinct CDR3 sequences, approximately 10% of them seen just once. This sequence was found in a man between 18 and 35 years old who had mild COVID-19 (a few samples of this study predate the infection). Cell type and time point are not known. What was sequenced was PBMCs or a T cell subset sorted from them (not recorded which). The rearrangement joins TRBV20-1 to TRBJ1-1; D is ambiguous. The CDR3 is CSAPVENTEAFF. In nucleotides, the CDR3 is TGCAGTGCTCCGGTCGAGAACACTGAAGCTTTCTTT.